This T cell receptor beta chain was identified in a study of T-cell memory formation after mild COVID-19. In its sample, this clonotype was seen a few times. Trimming took 4 bases from V and 2 from J, leaving 12 bases between them. CDR1 ENHRY and CDR2 SYGVKD come from the germline V gene. The CDR3 is made up of 15 amino acids. Each CDR3 protein gets one entry after TCRdb re-called the 5' RACE reads with MiXCR. The sample includes about 290,000 distinct CDR3 sequences, 15% to 20% of them seen just once. The chain joins TRBV10-3 to TRBJ1-5, with D possibly matching TRBD1 (5 bases). This receptor was obtained from a man younger than 35 who had mild COVID-19 (a few samples of this study predate the infection). Cell type and time point are not known. The sample taken for sequencing was PBMCs or a T cell subset sorted from them (not recorded which). CDR3 protein: CAISGRRDGNQPQHF. The CDR3 nucleotides read TGTGCCATCAGTGGGCGCCGGGACGGCAATCAGCCCCAGCATTTT.